The rows below give T cell receptor beta chains drawn from one sample of a study of beta chain features in type 1 diabetes. Using immunoSEQ multiplex PCR, the repertoire was profiled, and TCRdb retains in-frame clones only, with some absent. The sample consists of 310,000 or so clones, 11% of them appearing once. Sequencing was performed on naive CD4+ T cells from blood. Receptors originate from a woman in her 30s in good health. Both conserved end residues are part of each CDR3. The D gene is left open where the match is weak. Where a row states a size, it is once, few, many or the class of an expanded clone; other rows omit it.

v_gene	d_gene	j_gene	abundance	CDR3aa	CDR3nt
TRBV9	NA	TRBJ2-7	NA	CASSVQPEDRYEQYF	TGTGCCAGCAGCGTTCAGCCCGAGGACAGATACGAGCAGTACTTC
TRBV10-1	TRBD2	TRBJ2-5	NA	CASIPRLAGGPTQETQYF	TGCGCCAGCATTCCCAGACTAGCGGGAGGACCCACCCAAGAGACCCAGTACTTC
TRBV7-6	NA	TRBJ2-7	NA	CASSFSPTSYGEQYF	TGTGCCAGCAGCTTCTCCCCTACTAGTTACGGCGAGCAGTACTTC
TRBV11-3	TRBD2	TRBJ2-1	NA	CASREGGNEQFF	TGTGCCAGCCGGGAGGGCGGCAATGAGCAGTTCTTC
TRBV27	TRBD2	TRBJ2-7	NA	CASSLASGIPYEQYF	TGTGCCAGCAGTTTGGCTAGCGGGATCCCCTACGAGCAGTACTTC
TRBV19	TRBD2	TRBJ2-1	NA	CASSTGLAGAHEQFF	TGTGCCAGTAGTACCGGACTAGCGGGAGCCCATGAGCAGTTCTTC
TRBV29-1	NA	TRBJ2-3	few	CSVEGRRWDTQYF	TGCAGCGTTGAAGGGAGGAGATGGGATACGCAGTATTTT
TRBV7-2	NA	TRBJ2-5	few	CASSPLGAQAQYF	TGTGCCAGCAGCCCCCTGGGGGCGCAGGCCCAGTACTTC
TRBV11-1	TRBD2	TRBJ2-1	NA	CASSPGLARLNEQFF	TGTGCCAGCAGCCCAGGACTAGCGCGTCTCAATGAGCAGTTCTTC
TRBV10-3	TRBD2	TRBJ2-1	NA	CAISGREGLQYEQFF	TGTGCCATCAGTGGCCGGGAGGGATTACAATATGAGCAGTTCTTC
TRBV19	NA	TRBJ2-7	NA	CATARTDSYEQYF	TGTGCCACTGCGCGGACAGATTCCTACGAGCAGTACTTC
TRBV5-6	TRBD2	TRBJ2-7	NA	CASSLIPGGPSYEQYF	TGTGCCAGCAGCTTAATCCCGGGAGGGCCGTCCTACGAGCAGTACTTC
TRBV5-1	NA	TRBJ2-1	NA	CASSFQGRASEYNEQFF	TGCGCCAGCAGCTTTCAGGGGAGGGCTAGCGAGTACAATGAGCAGTTCTTC
TRBV28	NA	TRBJ1-5	few	CATPRGEKGHNSNQPQHF	TGTGCCACACCCAGAGGAGAAAAGGGACACAATAGCAATCAGCCCCAGCATTTT
TRBV6-6	NA	TRBJ2-7	few	CASSYDLGSGEQYF	TGTGCCAGCAGTTACGATTTAGGGTCGGGAGAGCAGTACTTC
TRBV4-3	NA	TRBJ2-7	NA	CASSLGAHLETTVHEQYF	TGCGCCAGCAGCCTAGGAGCCCACTTGGAGACGACGGTCCACGAGCAGTACTTC
TRBV30	TRBD1	TRBJ2-5	few	CAWAGQGAGQETQYF	TGTGCCTGGGCGGGACAGGGGGCCGGACAAGAGACCCAGTACTTC
TRBV4-3	TRBD2	TRBJ2-3	few	CASSQDRTSGRRVDTQYF	TGCGCCAGCAGCCAAGATAGAACTAGCGGGAGGAGAGTAGATACGCAGTATTTT